This T cell receptor (beta chain) was sequenced in a study of shared clonotypes between healthy human individuals. The table came from immunoSEQ multiplex PCR; TCRdb's copy has only in-frame clones and leaves some out. The sample includes about 2 million clones, just under 95% of them seen just once. The CDR3 sequence is 13 residues long. V was cut by 3 bases and J by 2 bases, with 6 bases left in between. Germline CDR1 SGDLS, CDR2 YYNGEE. As defined, naive CD8 cells were CD45RO-negative and positively selected for CCR7, with terminally differentiated effector memory CD45RA+ cells excluded. All donors qualified as healthy HIV-negative adults and had experienced no recent acute infections or vaccinations.

The specimen was naive CD8+ T cells sorted from blood. J is TRBJ2-4 and V is TRBV9, with D unresolved. The TCR sequence derives from a man between 18 and 35 years old in good health. The CDR3 is CASSGGTKNIQYF. The CDR3 DNA is TGTGCCAGCAGCGGAGGAACCAAAAACATTCAGTACTTC.